This entry describes one TCR beta chain. The antigen is unknown. Trimming stripped 6 bases from V and 9 bases from J, with 21 bases between. CDR1 is MDHEN, CDR2 SYDVKM, per germline. The CDR3 is made up of 15 amino acids. These data are taken from a study of T cell responses to AZD1222 COVID-19 vaccine. Findings of the study overall: Females made up more of the donors, who were largely white British, and clonal diversity may have come out too low. Spike-specific TCR breadth and depth went up after people got two AZD1222 doses. Nearly half of the spike-specific TCRs reportedly recognize variant regions that carry no mutations. Across the whole spike, CD4 TCRs peaked at regions 160-218 and 743-854.

Using immunoSEQ multiplex PCR, the repertoire was profiled, and TCRdb retains in-frame clones only, with some absent. The sample consists of some 150,000 clones, about 91% of them appearing once. The receptor was derived from an adult in good health. The chain recombines TRBV28 with TRBJ2-4, with D perhaps matching TRBD2 (6 bases). The material was peripheral blood, obtained on day 0 of MenACWY control vaccination. CDR3 sequence: CASSQTRGTSGIQYF. The CDR3 DNA reads as TGTGCCAGCAGCCAAACCCGCGGGACCTCAGGCATTCAGTACTTC.